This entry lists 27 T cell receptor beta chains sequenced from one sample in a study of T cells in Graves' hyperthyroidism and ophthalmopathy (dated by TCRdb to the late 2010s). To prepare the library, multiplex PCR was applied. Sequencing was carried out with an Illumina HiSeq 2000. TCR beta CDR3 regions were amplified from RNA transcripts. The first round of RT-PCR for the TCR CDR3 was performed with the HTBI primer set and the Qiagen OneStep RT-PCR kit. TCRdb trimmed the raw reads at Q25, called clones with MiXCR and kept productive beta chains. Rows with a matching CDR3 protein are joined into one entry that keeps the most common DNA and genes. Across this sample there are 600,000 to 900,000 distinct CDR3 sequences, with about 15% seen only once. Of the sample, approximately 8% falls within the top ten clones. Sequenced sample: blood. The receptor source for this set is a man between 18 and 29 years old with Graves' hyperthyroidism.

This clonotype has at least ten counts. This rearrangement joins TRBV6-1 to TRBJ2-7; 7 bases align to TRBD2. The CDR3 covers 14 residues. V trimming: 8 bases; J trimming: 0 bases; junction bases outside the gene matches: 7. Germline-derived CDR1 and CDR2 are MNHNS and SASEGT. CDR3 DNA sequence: TGTGCCAGCGAATTCAGCGGGGCCTCCTACGAGCAGTACTTC. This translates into CASEFSGASYEQYF.

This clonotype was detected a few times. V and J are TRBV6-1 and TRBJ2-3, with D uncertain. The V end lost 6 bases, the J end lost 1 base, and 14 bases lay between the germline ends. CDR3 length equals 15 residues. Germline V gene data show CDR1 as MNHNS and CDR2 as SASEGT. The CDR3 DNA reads TGTGCCAGCAGCCGCGTTGGCCTGGGCACAGATACGCAGTATTTT. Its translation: CASSRVGLGTDTQYF.

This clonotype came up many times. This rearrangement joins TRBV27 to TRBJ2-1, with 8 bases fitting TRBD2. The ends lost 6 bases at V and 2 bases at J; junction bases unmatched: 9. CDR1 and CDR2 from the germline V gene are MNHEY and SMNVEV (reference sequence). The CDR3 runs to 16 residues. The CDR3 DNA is TGTGCCAGCAGGGGGGGAGCGGGAGTGACCTACAATGAGCAGTTCTTC. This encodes CASRGGAGVTYNEQFF.

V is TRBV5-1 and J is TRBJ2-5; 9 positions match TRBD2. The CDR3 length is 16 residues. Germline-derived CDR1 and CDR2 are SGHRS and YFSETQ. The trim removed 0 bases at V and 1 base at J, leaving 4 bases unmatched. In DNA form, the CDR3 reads TGCGCCAGCAGCTTGGTTTTAGCGGGAGTCCAAGAGACCCAGTACTTC. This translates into CASSLVLAGVQETQYF.

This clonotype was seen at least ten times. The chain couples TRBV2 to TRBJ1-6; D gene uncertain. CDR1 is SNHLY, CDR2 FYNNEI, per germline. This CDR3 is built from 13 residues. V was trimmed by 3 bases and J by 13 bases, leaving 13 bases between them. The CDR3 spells CASSDPRREPLHF. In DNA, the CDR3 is TGTGCCAGCAGTGACCCCCGACGGGAGCCCCTCCACTTT.

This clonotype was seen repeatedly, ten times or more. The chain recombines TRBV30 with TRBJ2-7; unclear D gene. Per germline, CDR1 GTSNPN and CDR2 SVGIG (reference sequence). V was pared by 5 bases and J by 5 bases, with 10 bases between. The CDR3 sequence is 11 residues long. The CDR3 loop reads CAWSRGDEQYF. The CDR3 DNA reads TGTGCCTGGTCACGCGGTGACGAGCAGTACTTC.

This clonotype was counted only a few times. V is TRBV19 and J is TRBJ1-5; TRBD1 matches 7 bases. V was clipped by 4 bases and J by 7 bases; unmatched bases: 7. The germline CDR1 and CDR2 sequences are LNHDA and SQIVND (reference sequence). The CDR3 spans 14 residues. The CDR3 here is CASSTDRFGQPQHF. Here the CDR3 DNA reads TGTGCCAGTAGTACGGACAGGTTCGGGCAGCCCCAGCATTTT. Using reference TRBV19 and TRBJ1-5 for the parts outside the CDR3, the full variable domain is DGGITQSPKYLFRKEGQNVTLSCEQNLNHDAMYWYRQDPGQGLRLIYYSQIVNDFQKGDIAEGYSVSREKKESFPLTVTSAQKNPTAFYLCASSTDRFGQPQHFGDGTRLSIL.

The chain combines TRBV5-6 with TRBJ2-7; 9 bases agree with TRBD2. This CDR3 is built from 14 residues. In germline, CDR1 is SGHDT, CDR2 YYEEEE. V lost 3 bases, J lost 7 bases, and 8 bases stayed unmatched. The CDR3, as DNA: TGTGCCAGCAGCTGGGATCTAGCGGGGCTGGAGCAGTACTTC. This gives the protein CASSWDLAGLEQYF.

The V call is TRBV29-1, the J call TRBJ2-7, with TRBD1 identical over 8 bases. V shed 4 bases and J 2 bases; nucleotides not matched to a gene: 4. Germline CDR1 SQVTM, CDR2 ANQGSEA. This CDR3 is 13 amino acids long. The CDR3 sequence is CSVGTGFTYEQYF. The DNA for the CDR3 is TGCAGCGTTGGGACAGGGTTTACCTACGAGCAGTACTTC.

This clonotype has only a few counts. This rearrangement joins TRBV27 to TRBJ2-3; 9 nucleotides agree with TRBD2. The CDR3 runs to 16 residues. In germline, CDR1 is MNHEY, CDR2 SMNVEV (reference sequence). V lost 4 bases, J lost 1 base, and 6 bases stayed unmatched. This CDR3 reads CASSSLAGAGTDTQYF. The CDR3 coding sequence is TGTGCCAGCAGTTCCTTAGCGGGAGCCGGCACAGATACGCAGTATTTT.

For the CDR3, the DNA is TGTGCCAGCAGCTGGGGGACTAACGGGAGAGGAGAGACCCAGTACTTC. Its protein product is CASSWGTNGRGETQYF. This chain joins TRBV11-2 and TRBJ2-5; 7 bases are shared with TRBD2. V lost 4 bases and J lost 4; bases outside the gene matches: 12. Germline loops: CDR1 SGHAT, CDR2 FQNNGV. The CDR3 sequence is 16 residues long.

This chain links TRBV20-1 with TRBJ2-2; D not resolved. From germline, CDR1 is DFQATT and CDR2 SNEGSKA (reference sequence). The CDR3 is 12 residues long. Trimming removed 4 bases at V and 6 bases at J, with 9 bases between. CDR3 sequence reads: CSAIRIAGELFF. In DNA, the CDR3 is TGCAGTGCTATTAGAATCGCCGGGGAGCTGTTTTTT.

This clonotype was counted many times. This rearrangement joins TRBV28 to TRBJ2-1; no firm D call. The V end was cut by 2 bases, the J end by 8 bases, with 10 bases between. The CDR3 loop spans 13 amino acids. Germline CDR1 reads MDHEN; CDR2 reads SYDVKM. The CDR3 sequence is CASSLVPGHEQFF. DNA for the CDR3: TGTGCCAGCAGTTTAGTCCCAGGCCATGAGCAGTTCTTC.

CDR3 in DNA: TGTGCCAGCAGCTTTAGGGGAGCGGGTGAAAAACTGTTTTTT. Its protein product is CASSFRGAGEKLFF. The chain combines TRBV13 with TRBJ1-4, with a tentative D call TRBD1 (5 bases). V dropped 3 bases and J dropped 7 bases, with 12 bases sitting between them. Germline lookup yields CDR1 PRHDT and CDR2 FYEKMQ (reference sequence). The CDR3 loop spans 14 amino acids. The full variable domain, rest sourced from reference TRBV13 and TRBJ1-4, is AAGVIQSPRHLIKEKRETATLKCYPIPRHDTVYWYQQGPGQDPQFLISFYEKMQSDKGSIPDRFSAQQFSDYHSELNMSSLELGDSALYFCASSFRGAGEKLFFGSGTQLSVL.

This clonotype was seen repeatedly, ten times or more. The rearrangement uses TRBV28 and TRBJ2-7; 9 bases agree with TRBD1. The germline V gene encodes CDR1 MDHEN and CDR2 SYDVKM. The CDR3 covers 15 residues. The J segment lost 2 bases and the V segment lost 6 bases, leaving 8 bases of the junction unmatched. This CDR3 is CASSQMGQGAYEQYF. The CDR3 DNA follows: TGTGCCAGCAGCCAAATGGGACAGGGCGCCTACGAGCAGTACTTC. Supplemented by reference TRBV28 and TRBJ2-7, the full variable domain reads DVKVTQSSRYLVKRTGEKVFLECVQDMDHENMFWYRQDPGLGLRLIYFSYDVKMKEKGDIPEGYSVSREKKERFSLILESASTNQTSMYLCASSQMGQGAYEQYFGPGTRLTVT.

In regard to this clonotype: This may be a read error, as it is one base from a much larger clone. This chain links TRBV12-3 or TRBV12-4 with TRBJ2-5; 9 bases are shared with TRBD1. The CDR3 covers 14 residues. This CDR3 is CVSRGTGGRETQYF. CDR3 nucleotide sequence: TGTGTCAGCAGAGGAACAGGGGGCAGGGAGACCCAGTACTTC.

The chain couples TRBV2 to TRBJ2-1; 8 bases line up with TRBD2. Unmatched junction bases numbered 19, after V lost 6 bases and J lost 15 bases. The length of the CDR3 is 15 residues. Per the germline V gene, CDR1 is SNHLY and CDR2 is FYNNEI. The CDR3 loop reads CASSASFSGASRPFF. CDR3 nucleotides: TGTGCCAGCAGCGCCTCTTTTAGCGGGGCCTCCCGACCGTTCTTC. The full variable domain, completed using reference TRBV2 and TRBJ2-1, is EPEVTQTPSHQVTQMGQEVILRCVPISNHLYFYWYRQILGQKVEFLVSFYNNEISEKSEIFDDQFSVERPDGSNFTLKIRSTKLEDSAMYFCASSASFSGASRPFFGPGTRLTVL.

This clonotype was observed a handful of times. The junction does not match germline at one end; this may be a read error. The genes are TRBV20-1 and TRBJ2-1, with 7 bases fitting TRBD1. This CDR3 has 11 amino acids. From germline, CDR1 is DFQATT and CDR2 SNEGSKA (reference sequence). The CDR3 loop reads CSARGQDRQFF. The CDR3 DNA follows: TGCAGTGCGAGAGGACAGGATCGCCAGTTCTTC.

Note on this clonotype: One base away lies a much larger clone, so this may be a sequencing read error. The CDR3 protein is CASSEAPKTDTQYF. DNA of the CDR3: TGTGCCAGCAGTGAAGCGCCTAAAACAGATACGCAGTATTTT. This rearrangement joins TRBV2 to TRBJ2-3; D is unresolved. This CDR3 spans 14 amino acids. Germline values: CDR1 SNHLY, CDR2 FYNNEI. Trimming removed 0 bases from V and 3 bases from J, with 7 bases in between.

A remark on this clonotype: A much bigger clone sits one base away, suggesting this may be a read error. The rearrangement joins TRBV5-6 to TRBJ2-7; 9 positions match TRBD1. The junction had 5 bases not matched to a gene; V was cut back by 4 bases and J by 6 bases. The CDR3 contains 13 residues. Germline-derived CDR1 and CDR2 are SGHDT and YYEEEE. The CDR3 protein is CASSRGTGTEQYF. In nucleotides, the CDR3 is TGTGCCAGCAGCCGGGGGACAGGGACCGAGCAGTACTTC.

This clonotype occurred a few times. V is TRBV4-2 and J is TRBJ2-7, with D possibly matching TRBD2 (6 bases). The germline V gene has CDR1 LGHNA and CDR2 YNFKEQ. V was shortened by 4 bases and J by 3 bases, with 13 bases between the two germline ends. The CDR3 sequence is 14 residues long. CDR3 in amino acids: CASSLLASYYEQYF. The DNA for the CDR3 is TGTGCCAGCAGCCTTCTAGCGAGCTACTACGAGCAGTACTTC.

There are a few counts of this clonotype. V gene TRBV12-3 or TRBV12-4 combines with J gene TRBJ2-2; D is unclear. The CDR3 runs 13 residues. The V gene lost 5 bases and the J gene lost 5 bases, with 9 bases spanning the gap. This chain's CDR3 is CASSNTHTGELFF. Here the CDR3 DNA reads TGTGCCAGCAGTAACACTCATACCGGGGAGCTGTTTTTT.

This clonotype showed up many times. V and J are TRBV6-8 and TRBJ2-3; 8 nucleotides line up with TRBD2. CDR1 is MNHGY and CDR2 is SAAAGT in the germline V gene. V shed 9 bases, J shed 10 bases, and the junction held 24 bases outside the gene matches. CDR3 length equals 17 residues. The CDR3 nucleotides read TGTGCCAGACAGCGGGAGACCCAAAAAAGGATACAGACGCCGCAGTATTTT. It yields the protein CARQRETQKRIQTPQYF.

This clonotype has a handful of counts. This chain's CDR3 is CASSPPRENEQFF. CDR3 DNA: TGTGCCAGCAGCCCACCCAGGGAAAATGAGCAGTTCTTC. This sequence joins TRBV7-9 and TRBJ2-1; possible D gene TRBD1, 5 bases. The V gene lost 5 bases and the J gene lost 7 bases, with 12 bases spanning the gap. The CDR3 totals 13 residues. Germline lookup yields CDR1 SEHNR and CDR2 FQNEAQ (reference sequence).

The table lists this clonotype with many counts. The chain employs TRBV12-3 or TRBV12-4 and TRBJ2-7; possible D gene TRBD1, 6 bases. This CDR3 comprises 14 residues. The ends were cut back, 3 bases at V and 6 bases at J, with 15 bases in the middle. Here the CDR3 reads CASSFYRAHGEQYF. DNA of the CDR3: TGTGCCAGCAGTTTTTACAGGGCGCACGGCGAGCAGTACTTC.

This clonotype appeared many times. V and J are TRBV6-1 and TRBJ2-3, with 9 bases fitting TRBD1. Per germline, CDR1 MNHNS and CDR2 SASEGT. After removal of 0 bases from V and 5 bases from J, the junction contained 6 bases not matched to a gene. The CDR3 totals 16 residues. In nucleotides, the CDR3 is TGTGCCAGCAGTGAAGCGCAGGGACAGGGTGTAGATACGCAGTATTTT. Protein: CASSEAQGQGVDTQYF.

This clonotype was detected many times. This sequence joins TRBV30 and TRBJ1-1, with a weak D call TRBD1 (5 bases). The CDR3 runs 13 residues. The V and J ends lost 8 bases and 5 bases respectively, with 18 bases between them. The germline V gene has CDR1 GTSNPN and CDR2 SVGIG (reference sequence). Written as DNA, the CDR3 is TGTGCCGGACACCGGACTCCTGGTACTGAAGCTTTCTTT. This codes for CAGHRTPGTEAFF.